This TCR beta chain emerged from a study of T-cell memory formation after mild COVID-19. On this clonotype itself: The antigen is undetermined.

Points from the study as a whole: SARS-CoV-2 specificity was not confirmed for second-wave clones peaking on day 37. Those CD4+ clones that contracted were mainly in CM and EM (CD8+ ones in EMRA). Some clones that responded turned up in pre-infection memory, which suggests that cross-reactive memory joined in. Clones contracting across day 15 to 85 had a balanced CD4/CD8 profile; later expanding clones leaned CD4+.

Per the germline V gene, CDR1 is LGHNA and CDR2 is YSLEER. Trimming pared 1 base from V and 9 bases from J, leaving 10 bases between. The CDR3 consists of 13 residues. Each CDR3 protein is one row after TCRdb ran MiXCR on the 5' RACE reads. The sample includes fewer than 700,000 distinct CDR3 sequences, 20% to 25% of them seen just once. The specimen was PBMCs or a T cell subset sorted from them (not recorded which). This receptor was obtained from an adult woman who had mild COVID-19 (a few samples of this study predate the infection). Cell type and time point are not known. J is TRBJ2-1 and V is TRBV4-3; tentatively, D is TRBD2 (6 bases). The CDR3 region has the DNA TGCGCCAGCAGCCAAGGATCGGGGGTTGAGCAGTTCTTC. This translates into CASSQGSGVEQFF.